This is a list of T cell receptor beta chains from one sample in a study of blood T cell repertoires in COVID-19. The data were produced by immunoSEQ multiplex PCR, yet TCRdb's version contains in-frame clones alone and is incomplete. The profile shows about 160,000 clones, approximately 81% of them singletons. Sample: peripheral blood. Receptors originate from a man between 18 and 35 years old with active or convalescent COVID-19. The CDR3 runs from the conserved cysteine through the conserved F or W. D genes are given only for firm matches. Some rows have no size entry. The others give once, few or many, or a class for an expanded clone.

D: .; J: TRBJ1-3; size: .; length: 17; V: TRBV5-1; DNA: TGCGCCAGCAGCCTAACGACGTCAGGAATTTCTGGAAACACCATATATTTT; CDR3: CASSLTTSGISGNTIYF
D: TRBD2; J: TRBJ2-1; size: .; length: 19; V: TRBV27; DNA: TGTGCCAGCAGTCCAAGCCCCCATCTGTTTCGCGGGAGAGGTTATGAGCAGTTCTTC; CDR3: CASSPSPHLFRGRGYEQFF
D: .; J: TRBJ2-6; size: .; length: 14; V: TRBV5-1; DNA: TGCGCCAGCAGCTTTGAGCTCGGGGCCAACGTCCTGACTTTC; CDR3: CASSFELGANVLTF
D: .; J: TRBJ1-6; size: .; length: 17; V: TRBV14; DNA: TGTGCCAGCAGCCAAGAAACAACCAACTCCTATAATTCACCCCTCCACTTT; CDR3: CASSQETTNSYNSPLHF
D: TRBD2; J: TRBJ2-1; size: .; length: 15; V: TRBV9; DNA: TGTGCCAGCAGCTCCACTAGCGGGAGGGCCTATGAGCAGTTCTTC; CDR3: CASSSTSGRAYEQFF
D: .; J: TRBJ1-1; size: .; length: 11; V: TRBV6-5; DNA: TGTGCCAGCAAAACAGGGACTGAAGCTTTCTTT; CDR3: CASKTGTEAFF
D: .; J: TRBJ2-7; size: .; length: 15; V: TRBV18; DNA: TGTGCCAGCTCACCACTCAGGGGAGTTTCCTACGAGCAGTACTTC; CDR3: CASSPLRGVSYEQYF
D: TRBD2; J: TRBJ2-7; size: .; length: 14; V: TRBV5-4; DNA: TGTGCCAGCAGCCAAAATAGCGGGAGATACGAGCAGTACTTC; CDR3: CASSQNSGRYEQYF
D: .; J: TRBJ2-7; size: once; length: 18; V: TRBV24-1; DNA: TGTGCCACCAGTGACCCATTCATAGACAGTCCGAGCTCCTACGAGCAGTACTTC; CDR3: CATSDPFIDSPSSYEQYF
D: TRBD2; J: TRBJ2-2; size: .; length: 15; V: TRBV11-1; DNA: TGTGCCAGCAGCTTAGGGGGGGGAAACACCGGGGAGCTGTTTTTT; CDR3: CASSLGGGNTGELFF
D: .; J: TRBJ1-4; size: .; length: 16; V: TRBV28; DNA: TGTGCCAGCAGTCCTCGTGGGCTTGCAACTAATGAAAAACTGTTTTTT; CDR3: CASSPRGLATNEKLFF
D: TRBD1; J: TRBJ1-5; size: .; length: 17; V: TRBV3-1/TRBV3-2; DNA: TGTGCCAGCAGCCAGTACTCTACAGGGGGCTCCAATCAGCCCCAGCATTTT; CDR3: CASSQYSTGGSNQPQHF
D: TRBD1; J: TRBJ1-4; size: .; length: 15; V: TRBV11-2; DNA: TGTGCCAGCAGCTTATCGGGACAGGCTAATGAAAAACTGTTTTTT; CDR3: CASSLSGQANEKLFF
D: TRBD1; J: TRBJ2-2; size: .; length: 16; V: TRBV29-1; DNA: TGCAGCGTTGAAGGGACAGGGGGCGTCGGCACCGGGGAGCTGTTTTTT; CDR3: CSVEGTGGVGTGELFF
D: TRBD1; J: TRBJ1-1; size: .; length: 13; V: TRBV29-1; DNA: TGCAGCGTGGGGACAGGGGGGAACACTGAAGCTTTCTTT; CDR3: CSVGTGGNTEAFF
D: TRBD1; J: TRBJ1-3; size: .; length: 15; V: TRBV27; DNA: TGTGCCAGCAGTTACAGACAGGGCTCTGGAAACACCATATATTTT; CDR3: CASSYRQGSGNTIYF
D: TRBD1; J: TRBJ2-7; size: .; length: 14; V: TRBV11-2; DNA: TGTGCCAGCAGCTGGCCGGGACAGGCCTACGAGCAGTACTTC; CDR3: CASSWPGQAYEQYF
D: .; J: TRBJ2-1; size: once; length: 16; V: TRBV19; DNA: TGTGCCAGTAGTATAGGCGCGGGGGCCCTCTACAATGAGCAGTTCTTC; CDR3: CASSIGAGALYNEQFF
D: .; J: TRBJ1-5; size: .; length: 15; V: TRBV28; DNA: TGCGCCAGCAGGGAAGACAGACTTGGGAATCAGCCCCAGCATTTT; CDR3: CASREDRLGNQPQHF
D: .; J: TRBJ2-7; size: once; length: 13; V: TRBV6-5; DNA: TGTGCCAGCAGTTATGGTAGTTTCTACGAGCAGTACTTC; CDR3: CASSYGSFYEQYF
D: .; J: TRBJ1-6; size: .; length: 17; V: TRBV23-1; DNA: TGCGCCAGCAGTCGAAAGGACAGTGACTCCTATAATTCACCCCTCCACTTT; CDR3: CASSRKDSDSYNSPLHF
D: .; J: TRBJ1-4; size: .; length: 16; V: TRBV4-2; DNA: TGTGCCAGCAGCCAAGAAGAGAGACAGGCACACGAAAAACTGTTTTTT; CDR3: CASSQEERQAHEKLFF
D: TRBD1; J: TRBJ2-7; size: .; length: 15; V: TRBV7-2; DNA: TGTGCCAGCAGCACCGGACAGGGGTTGGGCTACGAGCAGTACTTC; CDR3: CASSTGQGLGYEQYF
D: .; J: TRBJ1-2; size: few; length: 14; V: TRBV13; DNA: TGTGCCAGCAGCTTAGGCCCAGCTAACTATGGCTACACCTTC; CDR3: CASSLGPANYGYTF
D: TRBD2; J: TRBJ2-1; size: .; length: 18; V: TRBV27; DNA: TGTGCCAGCAGTTCCACTGGACTAGCGGGAGTGTTGTCGCATGAGCAGTTCTTC; CDR3: CASSSTGLAGVLSHEQFF
D: TRBD2; J: TRBJ2-2; size: .; length: 15; V: TRBV29-1; DNA: TGCAGCGTCTCACGGGGGGGGCTGGACACCGGGGAGCTGTTTTTT; CDR3: CSVSRGGLDTGELFF
D: TRBD1; J: TRBJ2-7; size: .; length: 13; V: TRBV6-5; DNA: TGTGCCAGCAGCCAGGACAGGGACTACGAGCAGTACTTC; CDR3: CASSQDRDYEQYF
D: .; J: TRBJ2-2; size: few; length: 14; V: TRBV19; DNA: TGTGCCAGTAGTACCGTAGTAACAGGGGGGGAGCTGTTTTTT; CDR3: CASSTVVTGGELFF
D: TRBD1; J: TRBJ2-7; size: .; length: 16; V: TRBV11-2; DNA: TGTGCCAGCAGCCCACTCCGGGCAGGGGGAACCTACGAGCAGTACTTC; CDR3: CASSPLRAGGTYEQYF
D: TRBD1; J: TRBJ2-1; size: once; length: 15; V: TRBV7-2; DNA: TGTGCCAGCAGCTTTGCGTCAGGGGGCTACAATGAGCAGTTCTTC; CDR3: CASSFASGGYNEQFF
D: TRBD1; J: TRBJ1-5; size: .; length: 15; V: TRBV19; DNA: TGTGCCAGCGGAGGGGAAGATACAGGGGGTCAGCCCCAGCATTTT; CDR3: CASGGEDTGGQPQHF
D: TRBD2; J: TRBJ2-2; size: .; length: 17; V: TRBV2; DNA: TGTGCCAGCAGTGGTGTTAGCGGGCGAGGGAACACCGGGGAGCTGTTTTTT; CDR3: CASSGVSGRGNTGELFF
D: TRBD1; J: TRBJ1-5; size: .; length: 15; V: TRBV6-5; DNA: TGTGCCAGCAGTACAGGGGCTGTGAGCAATCAGCCCCAGCATTTT; CDR3: CASSTGAVSNQPQHF
D: TRBD1; J: TRBJ1-5; size: .; length: 14; V: TRBV9; DNA: TGTGCCAGCAGTACAGGGGGCGGAAATCAGCCCCAGCATTTT; CDR3: CASSTGGGNQPQHF
D: .; J: TRBJ1-3; size: .; length: 16; V: TRBV27; DNA: TGTGCCAGCAGTTTATCAGCAGGGTTCTCTGGAAACACCATATATTTT; CDR3: CASSLSAGFSGNTIYF
D: .; J: TRBJ1-1; size: .; length: 11; V: TRBV25-1; DNA: TGTGCCAGCCGTGGGAGAACTGAAGCTTTCTTT; CDR3: CASRGRTEAFF
D: TRBD2; J: TRBJ2-7; size: .; length: 17; V: TRBV3-1/TRBV3-2; DNA: TGTGCCAGCAGCCACCTACTAGCGGGGGGGATCTCCTACGAGCAGTACTTC; CDR3: CASSHLLAGGISYEQYF
D: TRBD1; J: TRBJ1-2; size: .; length: 16; V: TRBV2; DNA: TGTGCCAGCAGTGTAAAGGGACAGAACGCTAACTATGGCTACACCTTC; CDR3: CASSVKGQNANYGYTF
D: .; J: TRBJ2-7; size: .; length: 15; V: TRBV6-5; DNA: TGTGCCAGCAGTTACAATTTAGGGAGGCTCCACGAGCAGTACTTC; CDR3: CASSYNLGRLHEQYF
D: TRBD1; J: TRBJ2-5; size: .; length: 14; V: TRBV6-5; DNA: TGTGCCAGCAGTAGAGCACAGGGGCAAGAGACCCAGTACTTC; CDR3: CASSRAQGQETQYF
D: TRBD1; J: TRBJ1-1; size: .; length: 14; V: TRBV5-1; DNA: TGCGCCAGCAGCCACGGGACAGGGCGGACTGAAGCTTTCTTT; CDR3: CASSHGTGRTEAFF
D: .; J: TRBJ1-2; size: .; length: 14; V: TRBV2; DNA: TGTGCCAGCAGATCCAGGGTGGGTGGGTCTGGCTACACCTTC; CDR3: CASRSRVGGSGYTF
D: TRBD2; J: TRBJ2-2; size: few; length: 17; V: TRBV6-1; DNA: TGTGCCAGCAGTGCCCTAGCGGGTGGAGGGAACACCGGGGAGCTGTTTTTT; CDR3: CASSALAGGGNTGELFF
D: .; J: TRBJ1-6; size: .; length: 16; V: TRBV27; DNA: TGTGCCAGCAGTCCCTTGAGTACGTCCTATAATTCACCCCTCCACTTT; CDR3: CASSPLSTSYNSPLHF
D: .; J: TRBJ1-1; size: .; length: 13; V: TRBV6-5; DNA: TGTGCCAGCAGTTACTCCAGGAACACTGAAGCTTTCTTT; CDR3: CASSYSRNTEAFF
D: .; J: TRBJ1-2; size: .; length: 11; V: TRBV29-1; DNA: TGCAGCGCCAGTTATAACTATGGCTACACCTTC; CDR3: CSASYNYGYTF
D: .; J: TRBJ2-3; size: .; length: 15; V: TRBV2; DNA: TGTGCCAGCAGCCCGGAAAGGGGCAGCACAGATACGCAGTATTTT; CDR3: CASSPERGSTDTQYF
D: .; J: TRBJ1-5; size: .; length: 16; V: TRBV7-2; DNA: TGTGCCAGCAGCTTATATCGGGGATATAGCAATCAGCCCCAGCATTTT; CDR3: CASSLYRGYSNQPQHF
D: .; J: TRBJ1-4; size: .; length: 15; V: TRBV5-1; DNA: TGCGCCAGCAGCTTGGGGCGGGGGTCTAATGAAAAACTGTTTTTT; CDR3: CASSLGRGSNEKLFF
D: TRBD2; J: TRBJ2-5; size: .; length: 18; V: TRBV25-1; DNA: TGTGCCAGCAGTGAACCGGGACTAGCGGGAGTATATCAAGAGACCCAGTACTTC; CDR3: CASSEPGLAGVYQETQYF
D: TRBD2; J: TRBJ2-3; size: .; length: 14; V: TRBV9; DNA: TGTGCCAGCAGCGTAGTAGCGGGGGCAGATACGCAGTATTTT; CDR3: CASSVVAGADTQYF
D: TRBD1; J: TRBJ1-1; size: .; length: 14; V: TRBV5-1; DNA: TGCGCCAGCAGCCGACGGACAGGGGGAACTGAAGCTTTCTTT; CDR3: CASSRRTGGTEAFF
D: .; J: TRBJ1-3; size: .; length: 17; V: TRBV3-1/TRBV3-2; DNA: TGTGCCAGCAGCCAAGGTATCGCGACAGACGCCGGAAACACCATATATTTT; CDR3: CASSQGIATDAGNTIYF
D: .; J: TRBJ2-4; size: .; length: 15; V: TRBV10-3; DNA: TGTGCCATCAGTGAGTTACCAGGGGTGGGAAACATTCAGTACTTC; CDR3: CAISELPGVGNIQYF
D: .; J: TRBJ2-3; size: .; length: 14; V: TRBV6-5; DNA: TGTGCCAGCAGGGCCCGGAGGGCCACAGATACGCAGTATTTT; CDR3: CASRARRATDTQYF
D: TRBD1; J: TRBJ2-7; size: few; length: 16; V: TRBV6-2/TRBV6-3; DNA: TGTGCCAGCAGTTACTCCCCCCACAGGGGGCACTACGAGCAGTACTTC; CDR3: CASSYSPHRGHYEQYF